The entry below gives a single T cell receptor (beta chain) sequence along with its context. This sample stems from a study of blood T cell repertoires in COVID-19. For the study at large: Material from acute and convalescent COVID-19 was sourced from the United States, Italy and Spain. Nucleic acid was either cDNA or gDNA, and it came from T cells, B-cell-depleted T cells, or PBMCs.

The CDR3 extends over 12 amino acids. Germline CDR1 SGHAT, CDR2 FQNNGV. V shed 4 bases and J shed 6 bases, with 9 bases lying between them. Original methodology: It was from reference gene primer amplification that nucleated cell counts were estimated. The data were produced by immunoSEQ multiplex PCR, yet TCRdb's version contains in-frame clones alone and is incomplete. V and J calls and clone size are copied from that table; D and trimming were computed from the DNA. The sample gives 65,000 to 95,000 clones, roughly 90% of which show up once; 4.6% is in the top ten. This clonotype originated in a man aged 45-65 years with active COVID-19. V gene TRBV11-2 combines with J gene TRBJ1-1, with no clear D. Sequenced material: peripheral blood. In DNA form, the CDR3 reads TGTGCCAGCAGCTGGTACAACGCTGAAGCTTTCTTT. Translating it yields CASSWYNAEAFF.